This T cell receptor beta chain comes out of a study of shared clonotypes between healthy human individuals. On the study more broadly: Researchers drew samples from two women and a few men aged 18 to 49.

Deep-level settings were used for running the assay. Assay: immunoSEQ multiplex PCR; the TCRdb copy retains only in-frame clones and omits some. Here the sample spans more than 400,000 clones, approximately 80% being singletons. CDR1 KGHSH and CDR2 LQKENI come from the germline V gene. The CDR3 sequence is 14 residues long. The germline V and J ends were trimmed by 2 bases and 2 bases, with 7 bases remaining between them. As concerns this clone: Its antigen remains unknown. The sample holds other DNA sequences that translate to the same CDR3.

General observations from the study: Sequencing depth was expected to affect clonotype sharing among donors.

Those who donated, Caucasian adults without exception, all lived in Nashville, Tennessee. This sequence originates from a woman between 40 and 55 years old in good health. Some clones in this sample may be carry-over from other donors' samples. Input material: PBMCs. The chain has TRBV18 and TRBJ1-5; no definite D call. The CDR3 region is CASSPGIGNQPQHF. The CDR3 nucleotides read TGTGCCAGCTCACCAGGCATAGGCAATCAGCCCCAGCATTTT.